Below are 24 T cell receptor beta chains sequenced from a single sample in a study of blood T cells in healthy people across ages. The second PCR ran roughly 6 to 11 cycles with a sample-barcoded 5' primer and J-beta primers. TCRdb analysed the 5' RACE reads with MiXCR anew, one entry per CDR3 protein. The repertoire holds a few hundred thousand distinct CDR3 sequences, with over 45% as singletons. Sequenced: blood. These receptors came from a man aged 60 to 69 in good health.

This clonotype came up once. This rearrangement joins TRBV6-6 to TRBJ1-6; TRBD1 matches 7 bases. Per the germline V gene, CDR1 is MNHNY and CDR2 is SVGAGI (reference sequence). V shed 7 bases, J shed 14 bases, and the junction held 23 bases outside the gene matches. The CDR3 sequence is 17 residues long. In nucleotides, the CDR3 is TGTGCCAGCAACAAGGGAACCGGGACAGCTTCCCCGGGCACCCTCCACTTT. Translating it yields CASNKGTGTASPGTLHF.

The table lists this clonotype with many counts. The chain carries TRBV6-2 or TRBV6-3 and TRBJ2-1, with D possibly being TRBD2 (5 bases). This CDR3 contains 13 residues. Germline loops: CDR1 MNHEY, CDR2 SVGEGT. V was cut by 7 bases and J by 10 bases, with 17 bases left in between. CDR3 protein: CASKLSGGGEQFF. CDR3 coding DNA: TGTGCCAGCAAACTAAGCGGAGGCGGGGAGCAGTTCTTC.

This clonotype was counted ten times or more. V usage is TRBV9 and J usage is TRBJ2-5, with TRBD2 matching 10 bases. J was trimmed by 3 bases and V by 3 bases; bases with no gene match: 2. The germline gives CDR1 SGDLS, CDR2 YYNGEE. This CDR3 comprises 14 residues. The CDR3 nucleotides are TGTGCCAGCAGCGCTACTAGCGGGGAAGAGACCCAGTACTTC. Its translation: CASSATSGEETQYF.

The genes are TRBV10-3 and TRBJ2-1; D not certain. The V end was cut by 4 bases, the J end by 8 bases, with 6 bases between. Germline loops: CDR1 ENHRY, CDR2 SYGVKD. This CDR3 region has 11 residues. The CDR3 DNA reads TGTGCCATCAGTGCGGGCGATGAGCAGTTCTTC. It is translated as CAISAGDEQFF.

The CDR3 bases are TGTGCCTGGAGTGGAACTAGCTCAGATACGCAGTATTTT. Translation gives CAWSGTSSDTQYF. The chain uses TRBV30 and TRBJ2-3, with D possibly being TRBD2 (6 bases). V lost 1 base and J 4 bases, leaving 9 bases between the germline ends. The CDR3 length is 13 residues. Germline-derived CDR1 and CDR2 are GTSNPN and SVGIG (reference sequence).

Regarding this clonotype: One junction end disagrees with the germline gene, perhaps due to a read error. V gene TRBV27 combines with J gene TRBJ2-1, with D possibly TRBD2 on 6 matching bases. The germline gives CDR1 MNHEY, CDR2 SMNVEV (reference sequence). This CDR3 is built from 12 residues. CDR3 residues: CACSLGGNEQFF. The CDR3 nucleotides read TGTGCCTGCAGCCTCGGAGGGAATGAGCAGTTCTTC.

This clonotype occurred a few times. The V and J genes are TRBV10-3 and TRBJ1-2, with D possibly being TRBD1 (5 bases). V lost 3 bases, J lost 5 bases, and 16 bases lay in between. The V gene's germline CDR1 is ENHRY and CDR2 SYGVKD. The CDR3 is 15 amino acids. CDR3 coding DNA: TGTGCCATCAGTGAAGGAGCTGTGGGGCTTTATGGCTACACCTTC. The encoded protein is CAISEGAVGLYGYTF.

The V and J genes are TRBV19 and TRBJ1-5, with 8 bases lining up with TRBD1. The V gene's germline CDR1 is LNHDA and CDR2 SQIVND (reference sequence). The CDR3 runs to 15 residues. V gave up 5 bases and J gave up 4 bases; unmatched junction bases: 7. The CDR3 coding sequence is TGTGCCAGTAGTCGACAGGGGCAAGCTAATCAGCCCCAGCATTTT. Translating gives CASSRQGQANQPQHF.

The rearrangement joins TRBV29-1 to TRBJ2-1, with D tentatively TRBD1 (5 bases). V was pared by 3 bases and J by 2 bases, with 8 bases between. The length of the CDR3 is 13 residues. CDR1 is SQVTM and CDR2 is ANQGSEA in the germline V gene. CDR3 loop: CSVEDTTYNEQFF. As DNA, the CDR3 is TGCAGCGTTGAGGACACGACCTACAATGAGCAGTTCTTC.

This clonotype was counted at least ten times. V gene TRBV7-9 combines with J gene TRBJ2-3; 9 nucleotides line up with TRBD1. The CDR3 spans 14 residues. The V gene end was trimmed by 5 bases and the J gene end by 5 bases; junction bases not matched to a gene: 5. Germline V gene sequence: CDR1 SEHNR, CDR2 FQNEAQ (reference sequence). CDR3 sequence (DNA): TGTGCCAGCAGCCCACAGGGGGCGAGAGATACGCAGTATTTT. Residues: CASSPQGARDTQYF. The complete variable domain, with remaining parts taken from reference TRBV7-9 and TRBJ2-3, reads DTGVSQNPRHKITKRGQNVTFRCDPISEHNRLYWYRQTLGQGPEFLTYFQNEAQLEKSRLLSDRFSAERPKGSFSTLEIQRTEQGDSAMYLCASSPQGARDTQYFGPGTRLTVL.

This clonotype was found a few times. This sequence joins TRBV7-2 and TRBJ2-7; D may match TRBD1 or TRBD2 (5 bases each). V was cut by 1 base and J by 6 bases, with 13 bases left in between. Germline assignment: CDR1 SGHTA and CDR2 FQGNSA. The CDR3 extends over 14 amino acids. The CDR3 region has the DNA TGTGCCAGCAGCTTAGTGTTAGGGGAGAGCGAGCAGTACTTC. Protein product: CASSLVLGESEQYF.

Only a few counts were recorded for this clonotype. The chain links TRBV10-1 to TRBJ2-7; D not resolved. Trimming removed 7 bases at V and 2 bases at J, with 15 bases between. The CDR3 extends over 14 amino acids. CDR1 is WNHNN and CDR2 is SYGVQD in the germline V gene (reference sequence). The CDR3 is CASISSPYPYEQYF. The CDR3 bases are TGCGCCAGCATTAGTAGTCCGTACCCCTACGAGCAGTACTTC.

V gene TRBV29-1 combines with J gene TRBJ2-2, with D perhaps TRBD1 (5 bases). The V end lost 4 bases, the J end lost 9 bases, and 12 bases lay between the germline ends. Looked up from germline, CDR1 is SQVTM and CDR2 is ANQGSEA. This CDR3 is built from 12 residues. CDR3 nucleotide sequence: TGCAGCGTTGCAGGGCGTAACTGGGAGCTGTTTTTT. Its protein is CSVAGRNWELFF.

The CDR3 spells CSVGHGGTGELFF. The DNA for the CDR3 is TGCAGCGTTGGGCACGGGGGGACCGGGGAGCTGTTTTTT. The chain carries TRBV29-1 and TRBJ2-2, with 7 bases identical to TRBD2. The V gene end was trimmed by 4 bases and the J gene end by 5 bases; junction bases not matched to a gene: 4. The CDR3 is 13 amino acids. Germline assignment: CDR1 SQVTM and CDR2 ANQGSEA.

With regard to this clonotype: At one end the junction does not follow the germline gene, possibly because of a read error. The chain couples TRBV7-2 to TRBJ2-5, with TRBD2 as a possible D gene (7 bases). The CDR3 length is 15 residues. Germline V gene sequence: CDR1 SGHTA, CDR2 FQGNSA. CDR3 sequence (DNA): TGTGTCAGCCGACCGGGAAGGGGGAGGGGAGATACGCAGTACTTC. Protein product: CVSRPGRGRGDTQYF.

The V call is TRBV25-1, the J call TRBJ1-2, with 8 bases aligning to TRBD1. V lost 1 base, J lost 4 bases, and 2 bases stayed unmatched. Germline V gene lookup returns CDR1 MGHDK and CDR2 SYGVNS. This CDR3 contains 14 residues. In DNA form, the CDR3 reads TGTGCCAGCAGTGAATCGGGGACAGGCTATGGCTACACCTTC. Amino acids: CASSESGTGYGYTF.

Written as DNA, the CDR3 is TGTGCCAGCAGCTTAGGACGGACTCCCATCTACGAGCAGTACTTC. Translated, it gives CASSLGRTPIYEQYF. The chain employs TRBV7-9 and TRBJ2-7, with a tentative D call TRBD2 (5 bases). Germline values: CDR1 SEHNR, CDR2 FQNEAQ (reference sequence). The V end lost 1 base, the J end lost 3 bases, and 13 bases lay between the germline ends. The CDR3 is 15 residues long.

This clonotype was seen more than once but under ten times. This chain uses TRBV3-1 with TRBJ2-1, with 7 bases lining up with TRBD1. The CDR3 is made up of 14 amino acids. Trimming took 4 bases from V and 14 from J; bases not matched to a gene: 14. The germline V gene has CDR1 LGHDT and CDR2 YNNKEL (reference sequence). In DNA, the CDR3 is TGTGCCAGCAGCCTTCGGACAGGCCGTATTGTCAAGTTCTTC. Translated: CASSLRTGRIVKFF.

The V call is TRBV7-2, the J call TRBJ2-3; the match to TRBD2 covers 13 bases. V lost 5 bases, J lost 8 bases, and 10 bases stayed unmatched. Germline loops: CDR1 SGHTA, CDR2 FQGNSA. This CDR3 has 16 residues. The CDR3 DNA sequence: TGTGCCAGCAGCCCCCCCGGGACTAGCGGGAAGGGTACGCAGTATTTT. This gives the protein CASSPPGTSGKGTQYF.

The J gene is TRBJ2-5, the V gene TRBV28; 9 positions agree with TRBD2. The CDR3 loop spans 16 amino acids. Losses at the gene ends were 6 bases for V and 7 bases for J; bases not matched to a gene: 15. CDR1 and CDR2 (germline): MDHEN, SYDVKM. CDR3 DNA sequence: TGTGCCAGCAGGCCCCCGGGTAGCGGGAGAAGGGGGACCCAGTACTTC. It yields the protein CASRPPGSGRRGTQYF.

Concerning this clonotype itself: An end of the junction does not agree with germline; a read error may underlie this. CDR3 DNA sequence: TGTGCCGGCAGCTTATCCCACGAGCAGTACTTC. Its translation is CAGSLSHEQYF. The chain combines TRBV7-9 with TRBJ2-7; D uncertain. In germline, CDR1 is SEHNR, CDR2 FQNEAQ (reference sequence). The CDR3 has 11 residues.

This clonotype was counted between two and nine times. The chain joins TRBV5-1 to TRBJ2-3; no firm D call. CDR1 and CDR2 from the germline V gene are SGHRS and YFSETQ. V dropped 0 bases and J dropped 5 bases, with 19 bases sitting between them. The CDR3 has 17 residues. In DNA, the CDR3 is TGCGCCAGCAGCTTGGGAGGCGGAGCCAGGTCTGGAGATACGCAGTATTTT. Its protein is CASSLGGGARSGDTQYF.

The rearrangement links TRBV7-9 to TRBJ2-7, with a tentative D call TRBD2 (5 bases). Deletions cut 0 bases from V and 4 bases from J, with 13 bases between. In germline, CDR1 is SEHNR, CDR2 FQNEAQ (reference sequence). The CDR3 totals 15 residues. The CDR3 bases are TGTGCCAGCAGCTTAGCGGGTTTTGAGCGGTACGAGCAGTACTTC. It encodes CASSLAGFERYEQYF.

The chain recombines TRBV23-1 with TRBJ2-5, with D possibly TRBD2 on 6 matching bases. TRBV23-1 is treated as an ORF (open reading frame) with a function not yet certain. V was trimmed by 9 bases and J by 5 bases, leaving 28 bases between them. CDR3 size: 17 residues. CDR3 amino acids: CARNGVVAAPHRETQYF. As DNA, the CDR3 is TGCGCCAGGAACGGGGTGGTAGCGGCGCCTCATAGGGAGACCCAGTACTTC.